The text below deals with one TCR beta chain. Its antigen is still unknown. This sample is part of a study of persistence of HIV-infected CD4 T cells. This nonspecific control used anti-CD3/anti-CD28 bead stimulation of CD4+ T cells. CD4+ T cells upregulating both CD40 ligand and CD69 were sorted as responding cells. Suppressive ART was started during chronic HIV-1 infection in these adults. This was the immunoSEQ version 4 assay in survey mode. The data were produced by immunoSEQ multiplex PCR, yet TCRdb's version contains in-frame clones alone and is incomplete. The sample consists of about 40,000 clones, approximately 86% of them appearing once. The CDR3 is 13 residues long. V shed 3 bases and J shed 7 bases, with 12 bases lying between them. The germline V gene encodes CDR1 MNHEY and CDR2 SMNVEV (reference sequence).

The clonotype was recovered from an adult man with HIV who was CMV-seropositive. The source material was CD4+ T cells sorted from PBMCs after roughly 18-hour stimulation, sampled from a patient who received antiretroviral therapy. This rearrangement joins TRBV27 to TRBJ1-2; perhaps TRBD1 as D (6 bases). The CDR3, as DNA: TGTGCCAGCAGTTTTTGGGGGGCCTCTGGCTACACCTTC. Translated, it gives CASSFWGASGYTF.